The rows below give T cell receptor beta chains drawn from one sample of a study of cytomegalovirus exposure and HLA in healthy donors. Method: immunoSEQ multiplex PCR; TCRdb's copy keeps in-frame clones and lacks some. Among 200,000 or so clones listed, 65% to 80% were seen once. Specimen: PBMCs. Receptor source: a girl aged 2 to 10 in good health and CMV-seronegative. Each CDR3 is given with its conserved first and last residue. The D gene is left open where the match is weak. Not every row has a clone size; where given, it reads once, few, many or a size class.

d_call	clone_size	v_call	j_call	cdr3_aa	cdr3_nt
NA	NA	TRBV7-2	TRBJ2-1	CASSFLRNEQFF	TGTGCCAGCAGCTTCTTGCGGAATGAGCAGTTCTTC
NA	once	TRBV5-1	TRBJ1-2	CASSPDSHYYGYTF	TGCGCCAGCAGCCCGGACAGTCACTACTATGGCTACACCTTC
NA	NA	TRBV7-9	TRBJ1-2	CASSNQNNYGYTF	TGTGCCAGCAGCAATCAGAATAACTATGGCTACACCTTC
NA	NA	TRBV7-6	TRBJ2-3	CASSLAVAGTDTQYF	TGTGCCAGCAGCTTAGCGGTGGCTGGCACAGATACGCAGTATTTT
NA	NA	TRBV6-1	TRBJ1-5	CATRDSGGPQHF	TGTGCCACCCGGGACTCCGGTGGGCCCCAGCATTTT
TRBD2	NA	TRBV7-9	TRBJ2-1	CASSLGLAGGLYDNEQFF	TGTGCCAGCAGCTTAGGACTAGCGGGAGGGCTCTATGACAATGAGCAGTTCTTC
NA	NA	TRBV6-6	TRBJ2-1	CASSYLDSREQFF	TGTGCCAGCAGTTACTTAGATTCACGGGAGCAGTTCTTC
NA	NA	TRBV5-6	TRBJ2-7	CASSFSGRDYEQYF	TGTGCCAGCAGCTTCAGTGGCAGGGACTACGAGCAGTACTTC
NA	once	TRBV6-5	TRBJ1-2	CASSPGTFFYGYTF	TGTGCCAGCAGTCCCGGGACATTTTTCTATGGCTACACCTTC
TRBD1	NA	TRBV4-1	TRBJ1-6	CASSPLQGGLHF	TGCGCCAGCAGCCCACTCCAGGGGGGCCTCCACTTT
NA	NA	TRBV14	TRBJ2-6	CASTPSGTGANVLTF	TGTGCCAGCACCCCGTCAGGAACCGGGGCCAACGTCCTGACTTTC
NA	NA	TRBV5-4	TRBJ2-2	CASSFTGSTFNTGELFF	TGTGCCAGCAGCTTTACAGGGTCAACGTTCAACACCGGGGAGCTGTTTTTT
NA	NA	TRBV6-1	TRBJ2-6	CASSPSTSGANVLTF	TGTGCCAGCAGCCCTTCCACCAGTGGGGCCAACGTCCTGACTTTC
TRBD2	NA	TRBV7-3	TRBJ2-1	CASSFWGGYNEQFF	TGTGCCAGCAGCTTCTGGGGGGGATACAATGAGCAGTTCTTC
NA	NA	TRBV21-1	TRBJ2-3	CASDRGGFF	TGTGCCAGCGACAGGGGGGGGTTTTTT
NA	NA	TRBV19	TRBJ2-1	CASSYGGRYNEQFF	TGTGCCAGTAGTTACGGGGGACGATACAATGAGCAGTTCTTC
TRBD1	NA	TRBV19	TRBJ2-3	CASSIGQGVTDTQYF	TGTGCCAGTAGTATCGGGCAGGGGGTCACAGATACGCAGTATTTT
NA	NA	TRBV6-1	TRBJ1-1	CASSELENSRGVTEAFF	TGTGCCAGCAGTGAACTAGAAAATTCCAGGGGTGTCACTGAAGCTTTCTTT
TRBD2	NA	TRBV5-4	TRBJ2-7	CASSRGGRPGYEQYF	TGTGCCAGCAGCCGGGGGGGCAGGCCGGGGTACGAGCAGTACTTC
NA	NA	TRBV10-3	TRBJ1-4	CAISEVNRVEKLFF	TGTGCCATCAGTGAAGTCAACAGGGTTGAAAAACTGTTTTTT
NA	few	TRBV11-2	TRBJ2-2	CAEAGANTGELFF	TGTGCCGAGGCGGGGGCAAACACCGGGGAGCTGTTTTTT
NA	NA	TRBV19	TRBJ1-2	CASSSSGTDGYTF	TGTGCCAGTAGTTCATCCGGGACTGATGGCTACACCTTC
NA	NA	TRBV6-6	TRBJ1-4	CASSLTSTNEKLFF	TGTGCCAGCAGTTTGACATCAACTAATGAAAAACTGTTTTTT
NA	NA	TRBV5-1	TRBJ2-3	CASIQGDTQYF	TGCGCCAGCATCCAGGGGGATACGCAGTATTTT
NA	once	TRBV6-5	TRBJ1-2	CASSPRWKQGNGYTF	TGTGCCAGCAGCCCCAGGTGGAAACAGGGCAATGGCTACACCTTC
NA	NA	TRBV27	TRBJ2-7	CAIKRRGLAYEQYF	TGTGCCATCAAAAGGAGGGGGCTCGCCTACGAGCAGTACTTC
NA	once	TRBV5-6	TRBJ1-2	CASSLRQGFYGYTF	TGTGCCAGCAGCTTGAGGCAGGGATTCTATGGCTACACCTTC
NA	NA	TRBV7-9	TRBJ2-3	CASNRGTDTQYF	TGTGCCAGCAACCGAGGAACAGATACGCAGTATTTT
NA	NA	TRBV21-1	TRBJ2-2	CARKYRGGTGELFF	TGTGCCAGAAAATACAGGGGGGGTACCGGGGAGCTGTTTTTT
TRBD2	NA	TRBV18	TRBJ2-5	CASSRSVAGEETQYF	TGTGCCAGCTCACGTTCCGTAGCGGGAGAAGAGACCCAGTACTTC
NA	NA	TRBV5-6	TRBJ1-3	CASSLATALGNTIYF	TGTGCCAGCAGCTTGGCGACAGCCTTAGGAAACACCATATATTTT
NA	NA	TRBV29-1	TRBJ2-7	CSVEAGERYEQYF	TGCAGCGTTGAAGCAGGGGAGAGGTACGAGCAGTACTTC
TRBD2	NA	TRBV11-2	TRBJ2-3	CASRRLAGGHDTQYF	TGTGCCAGCAGGAGACTAGCGGGGGGGCATGATACGCAGTATTTT
TRBD1	once	TRBV7-9	TRBJ1-1	CASSAGTGKTEAFF	TGTGCCAGCAGCGCCGGGACAGGGAAGACTGAAGCTTTCTTT
TRBD2	NA	TRBV7-7	TRBJ2-7	CASSLGSGGGYEQYF	TGTGCCAGCAGCTTAGGGAGCGGGGGAGGCTACGAGCAGTACTTC